This T cell receptor beta chain was recovered during a study of blood T cell repertoires in COVID-19. For the study at large: Sites in the United States, Italy and Spain provided acute and convalescent COVID-19 samples. T cells, B-cell-depleted T cells, or PBMCs supplied cDNA or gDNA.

The CDR3 consists of 19 residues. The ends lost 4 bases at V and 3 bases at J; junction bases unmatched: 17. Germline V gene data show CDR1 as SGHTA and CDR2 as FQGTGA. Sequenced by immunoSEQ multiplex PCR; TCRdb stores in-frame clones only, minus some. The sample yields over 50,000 clones, 65% to 85% seen once. The specimen was peripheral blood. The chain couples TRBV7-3 to TRBJ2-3; 9 positions match TRBD2. This TCR was recovered from an older man with active or convalescent COVID-19. Here the CDR3 reads CASSSSAGSAGGPTDTQYF. The CDR3 DNA sequence: TGTGCCAGCAGCTCAAGCGCAGGGTCGGCGGGAGGGCCGACAGATACGCAGTATTTT.